The table lists the clone carrying this T cell receptor (beta chain) with a few counts. What it binds is not known. Germline V gene sequence: CDR1 SGDLS, CDR2 YYNGEE. This CDR3 has 14 residues. The V gene lost 0 bases and the J gene lost 2 bases, with 9 bases spanning the gap. These data belong to a study of T cells in Graves' hyperthyroidism and ophthalmopathy. Study-level results: A median roughly 6.6 months before onset, the model predicted ophthalmopathy. Researchers found most expanded thyroid clonotypes above 0.001 in blood as well.

The CDR3 regions of TCR beta were amplified from RNA transcripts. The study used the HTBI primer set for a first-round RT-PCR of the TCR CDR3. TCRdb re-called the multiplex PCR reads with MiXCR, one entry per CDR3 protein. This sample has about 740,000 distinct CDR3 sequences, with 13% to 15% found just once. The material sequenced was blood. This sequence was found in a young woman with Graves' hyperthyroidism. The gene calls are TRBV9 and TRBJ2-7; possible D gene TRBD2, 6 bases. The CDR3 DNA sequence: TGTGCCAGCAGCGTAGGTAGCGGTCCCTACGAGCAGTACTTC. Translation gives CASSVGSGPYEQYF.